The 16 T cell receptor beta chains below come from one sample, sequenced in a study of blood T cell repertoires in COVID-19. Some clones are missing from TCRdb's copy, which holds only in-frame ones; the method was immunoSEQ multiplex PCR. Of about 310,000 clones detected, over 75% appear once; the ten largest clones hold around a tenth. The sequencing input was PBMCs or T cells enriched from blood (not recorded which). Receptor source: a middle-aged woman who had recovered from COVID-19.

The table lists this clone with a few counts. The V and J genes are TRBV3-1 (or the pseudogene TRBV3-2) and TRBJ2-4, with 8 bases matching TRBD2. The CDR3 is 17 amino acids. Germline CDR1 and CDR2: LGHDT and YNNKEL (reference sequence). J lost 5 bases, V lost 3 bases, and 12 bases had no gene match. CDR3 DNA sequence: TGTGCCAGCAGCCATAGAGGCAGCGGGAGAAGGGAAAACATTCAGTACTTC. It codes for CASSHRGSGRRENIQYF.

The chain uses TRBV7-2 and TRBJ2-3; D perhaps matches TRBD2 (6 bases). With 3 bases removed from V and 0 bases from J, the gap between germline ends came to 7 bases. Per the germline V gene, CDR1 is SGHTA and CDR2 is FQGNSA. The CDR3 runs 14 residues. The CDR3 loop is CASSFGTSTDTQYF. DNA for the CDR3: TGTGCCAGCAGCTTCGGGACTAGCACAGATACGCAGTATTTT.

The chain carries TRBV10-1 and TRBJ1-2, with no clear D. Between the trimmed V and J ends, which lost 3 bases and 4 bases, there was a span of 9 bases. The CDR3 contains 13 residues. CDR1 WNHNN and CDR2 SYGVQD come from the germline V gene (reference sequence). As DNA, the CDR3 is TGCGCCAGCAGTGACAGGTTTTCCTATGGCTACACCTTC. Translating gives CASSDRFSYGYTF.

This clone was observed a single time. The chain recombines TRBV11-3 with TRBJ1-1; 7 bases are a match to TRBD1. Germline-derived CDR1 and CDR2 are SGHNT and YENEEA. V lost 5 bases and J lost 5; bases outside the gene matches: 11. This CDR3 spans 15 amino acids. This CDR3 is CASSAPATGVTEAFF. The DNA of the CDR3 is TGTGCCAGCAGCGCTCCCGCAACAGGGGTGACTGAAGCTTTCTTT.

This chain connects TRBV7-9 to TRBJ1-5; D ambiguous. The CDR3 extends over 13 amino acids. Germline loops: CDR1 SEHNR, CDR2 FQNEAQ (reference sequence). The V and J ends lost 4 bases and 10 bases respectively, with 14 bases between them. DNA of the CDR3: TGTGCCAGCAGCTCCACGAACAGACAACCCCAGCATTTT. Its protein product is CASSSTNRQPQHF.

V is TRBV7-6 and J is TRBJ2-1; 8 positions match TRBD2. The germline CDR1 and CDR2 sequences are SGHVS and FNYEAQ. CDR3 length equals 15 residues. V shed 4 bases and J 9 bases; nucleotides not matched to a gene: 11. CDR3 DNA sequence: TGTGCCAGCAGCTCGAAGCGGGAGAAAGAAGTTGAGCAGTTCTTC. Translated, it gives CASSSKREKEVEQFF.

The chain recombines TRBV2 with TRBJ2-7; D remains unclear. Trimming left V 4 bases short and J 3 bases short, with 10 bases between. The CDR3 has 13 amino acids. Germline values: CDR1 SNHLY, CDR2 FYNNEI. The CDR3 loop reads CASSVFEVYEQYF. Here the CDR3 DNA reads TGTGCCAGCAGTGTATTTGAGGTCTACGAGCAGTACTTC.

J is TRBJ1-6 and V is TRBV19; D ambiguous. Per the germline V gene, CDR1 is LNHDA and CDR2 is SQIVND (reference sequence). V gave up 7 bases and J gave up 8 bases, with 21 bases separating them. This CDR3 is 16 amino acids long. CDR3 protein: CASNRQTTTWDSPLHF. The CDR3 DNA is TGTGCCAGTAACCGGCAGACAACCACTTGGGATTCACCCCTCCACTTT.

CDR3 in DNA: TGTGCCAGCAGTCGGGACAGAAAGAACTATGGCTACACCTTC. Translating gives CASSRDRKNYGYTF. The V call is TRBV21-1, the J call TRBJ1-2; TRBD1 is the table's D call and was not checked against the DNA. TRBV21-1 is shown as a pseudogene. The CDR3 consists of 14 residues.

The chain employs TRBV18 and TRBJ2-7; possible D gene TRBD1, 6 bases. The CDR3 is made up of 14 amino acids. Per the germline V gene, CDR1 is KGHSH and CDR2 is LQKENI. The ends were cut back, 6 bases at V and 1 base at J, with 13 bases in the middle. The DNA of the CDR3 is TGTGCCAGCTCTCCCCCTACAGGGTCCTACGAGCAGTACTTC. Its translation is CASSPPTGSYEQYF.

DNA for the CDR3: TGTGCCAGCAGTCAGCCGGGACATCCCACCTTC. Its translation: CASSQPGHPTF. The gene calls are TRBV6-2 or TRBV6-3 and TRBJ1-2, with D possibly TRBD1 on 6 matching bases. The V and J ends lost 5 bases and 13 bases respectively, with 14 bases between them. Germline V gene lookup returns CDR1 MNHEY and CDR2 SVGEGT. This CDR3 spans 11 amino acids.

This chain's CDR3 is CASSFQGQGREGYTF. The CDR3 bases are TGTGCCAGCAGCTTCCAGGGACAGGGGCGGGAAGGCTACACCTTC. V is TRBV7-9 and J is TRBJ1-2, with TRBD1 matching over 10 bases. CDR3 length: 15 residues. Trimming cost V 3 bases and J 8 bases; bases outside gene matches: 9. Germline V gives CDR1 SEHNR, CDR2 FQNEAQ (reference sequence).

The table lists this clone with a few counts. This chain links TRBV27 with TRBJ1-2; possibly TRBD1 for D (5 bases). This CDR3 has 15 residues. The V end lost 7 bases, the J end lost 3 bases, and 18 bases lay between the germline ends. Per the germline V gene, CDR1 is MNHEY and CDR2 is SMNVEV (reference sequence). CDR3 sequence reads: CASTFTWGRHYGYTF. As DNA, the CDR3 is TGTGCCAGCACCTTTACTTGGGGGAGGCACTATGGCTACACCTTC.

As to this clone: One junction end does not reproduce the germline sequence, and a read error may be involved. The chain links TRBV24-1 to TRBJ1-1, with D unclear. The CDR3 consists of 13 residues. The germline V gene encodes CDR1 KGHDR and CDR2 SFDVKD. The CDR3 DNA reads as TGTGCCACCAGTGATTTGCGTAACAGTGAAGCTTTCTTT. This gives the protein CATSDLRNSEAFF.

V usage is TRBV5-1 and J usage is TRBJ2-5, with D tentatively TRBD2 (7 bases). The CDR3 is 15 amino acids. In germline, CDR1 is SGHRS, CDR2 YFSETQ. V lost 3 bases and J lost 5, with 17 bases in between. The CDR3 nucleotides are TGCGCCAGCAGCTCTCCGGGGGGCGCAGGGGAGACCCAGTACTTC. Residues: CASSSPGGAGETQYF.

This clone was observed at least ten times. This sequence joins TRBV5-4 and TRBJ1-5, with 7 bases lining up with TRBD1. This CDR3 is 15 amino acids long. The V gene end was trimmed by 0 bases and the J gene end by 2 bases; junction bases not matched to a gene: 2. Germline CDR1 reads SGHNT; CDR2 reads YYREEE (reference sequence). CDR3: CASSLGGTGNQPQHF. DNA of the CDR3: TGTGCCAGCAGCTTGGGCGGGACAGGCAATCAGCCCCAGCATTTT.